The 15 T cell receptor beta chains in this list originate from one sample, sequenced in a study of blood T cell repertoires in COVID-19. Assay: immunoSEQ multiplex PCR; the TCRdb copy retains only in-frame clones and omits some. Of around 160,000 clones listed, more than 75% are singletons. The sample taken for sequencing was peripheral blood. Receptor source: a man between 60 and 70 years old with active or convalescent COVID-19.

CDR3 loop: CASSVNTEAFF. CDR3 DNA: TGTGCCAGCAGCGTAAACACTGAAGCTTTCTTT. This rearrangement joins TRBV28 to TRBJ1-1; D remains ambiguous. Germline V CDR1 and CDR2: MDHEN, SYDVKM. V lost 6 bases and J lost 2, with 4 bases in between. The CDR3 is 11 amino acids. Looking up the rest from reference TRBV28 and TRBJ1-1 gives the full variable domain: DVKVTQSSRYLVKRTGEKVFLECVQDMDHENMFWYRQDPGLGLRLIYFSYDVKMKEKGDIPEGYSVSREKKERFSLILESASTNQTSMYLCASSVNTEAFFGQGTRLTVV.

Here the CDR3 reads CASSSLRLAGGLYNEQFF. CDR3 coding DNA: TGTGCCAGCAGCTCACTCCGACTAGCGGGGGGGCTCTACAATGAGCAGTTCTTC. The J gene is TRBJ2-1, the V gene TRBV7-2; 14 nucleotides align to TRBD2. V lost 4 bases, J lost 3 bases, and 8 bases stayed unmatched. Germline V gene sequence: CDR1 SGHTA, CDR2 FQGNSA. The CDR3 is 18 residues long.

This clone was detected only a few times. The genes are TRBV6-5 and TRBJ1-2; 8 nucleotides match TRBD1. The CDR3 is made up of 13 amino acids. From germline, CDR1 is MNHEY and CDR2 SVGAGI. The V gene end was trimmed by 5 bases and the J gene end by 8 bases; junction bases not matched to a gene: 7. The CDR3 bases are TGTGCCAGCAGTACCGCCAGGGGGCGAGGCTACACCTTC. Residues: CASSTARGRGYTF.

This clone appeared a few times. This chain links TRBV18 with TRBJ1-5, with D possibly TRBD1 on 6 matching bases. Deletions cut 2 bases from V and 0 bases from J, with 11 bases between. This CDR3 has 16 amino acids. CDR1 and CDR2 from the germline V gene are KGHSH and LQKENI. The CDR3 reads CASSPAYRASNQPQHF. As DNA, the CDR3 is TGTGCCAGCTCACCAGCTTACAGGGCTAGCAATCAGCCCCAGCATTTT.

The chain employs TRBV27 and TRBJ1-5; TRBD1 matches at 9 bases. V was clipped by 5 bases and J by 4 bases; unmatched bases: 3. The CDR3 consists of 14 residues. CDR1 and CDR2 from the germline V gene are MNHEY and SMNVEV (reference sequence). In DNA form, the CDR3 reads TGTGCCAGCAGTCACGGGACAGGGAATCAGCCCCAGCATTTT. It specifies CASSHGTGNQPQHF.

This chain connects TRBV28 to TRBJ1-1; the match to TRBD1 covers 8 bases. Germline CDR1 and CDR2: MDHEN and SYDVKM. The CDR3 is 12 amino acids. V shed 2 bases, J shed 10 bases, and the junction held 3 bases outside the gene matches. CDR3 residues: CASSLGQGRAFF. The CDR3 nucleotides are TGTGCCAGCAGTTTAGGACAGGGTAGAGCTTTCTTT.

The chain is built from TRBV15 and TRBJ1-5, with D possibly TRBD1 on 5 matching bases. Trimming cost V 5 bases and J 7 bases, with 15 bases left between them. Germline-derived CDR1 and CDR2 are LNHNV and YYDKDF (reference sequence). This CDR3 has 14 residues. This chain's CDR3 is CATSGALRGQPQHF. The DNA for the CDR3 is TGTGCCACCAGCGGGGCCCTTAGGGGACAGCCCCAGCATTTT.

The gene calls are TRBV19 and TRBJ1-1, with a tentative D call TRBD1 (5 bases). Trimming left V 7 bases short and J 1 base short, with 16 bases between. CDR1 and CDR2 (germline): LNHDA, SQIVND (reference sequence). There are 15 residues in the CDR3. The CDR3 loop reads CASTNMGGRNTEAFF. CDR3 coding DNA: TGTGCCAGTACCAACATGGGGGGGAGGAACACTGAAGCTTTCTTT. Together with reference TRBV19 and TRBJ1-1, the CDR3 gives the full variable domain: DGGITQSPKYLFRKEGQNVTLSCEQNLNHDAMYWYRQDPGQGLRLIYYSQIVNDFQKGDIAEGYSVSREKKESFPLTVTSAQKNPTAFYLCASTNMGGRNTEAFFGQGTRLTVV.

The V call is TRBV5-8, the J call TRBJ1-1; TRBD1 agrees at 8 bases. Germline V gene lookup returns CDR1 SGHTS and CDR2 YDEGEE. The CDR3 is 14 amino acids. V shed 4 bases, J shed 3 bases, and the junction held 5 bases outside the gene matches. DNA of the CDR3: TGTGCCAGCAGCACGCAGGGGGCGGACACTGAAGCTTTCTTT. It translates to CASSTQGADTEAFF.

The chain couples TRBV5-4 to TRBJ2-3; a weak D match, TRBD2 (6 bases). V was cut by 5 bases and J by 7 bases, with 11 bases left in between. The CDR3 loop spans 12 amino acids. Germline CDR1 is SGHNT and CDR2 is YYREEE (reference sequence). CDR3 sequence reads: CASRRDANTQYF. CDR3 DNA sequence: TGTGCCAGCAGGCGGGACGCAAATACGCAGTATTTT.

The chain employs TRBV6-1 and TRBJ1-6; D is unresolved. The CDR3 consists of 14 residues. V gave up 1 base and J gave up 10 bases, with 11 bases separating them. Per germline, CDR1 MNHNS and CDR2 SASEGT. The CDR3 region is CASSEVRSGSPLHF. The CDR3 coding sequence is TGTGCCAGCAGTGAAGTGAGGAGCGGGTCACCCCTCCACTTT.

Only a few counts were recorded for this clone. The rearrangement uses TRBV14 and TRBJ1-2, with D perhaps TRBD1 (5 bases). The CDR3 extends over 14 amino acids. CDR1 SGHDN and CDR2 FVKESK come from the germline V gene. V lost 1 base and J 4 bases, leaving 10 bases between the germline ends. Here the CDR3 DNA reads TGTGCCAGCAGCCAAGGGGGCATCACCTATGGCTACACCTTC. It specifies CASSQGGITYGYTF.

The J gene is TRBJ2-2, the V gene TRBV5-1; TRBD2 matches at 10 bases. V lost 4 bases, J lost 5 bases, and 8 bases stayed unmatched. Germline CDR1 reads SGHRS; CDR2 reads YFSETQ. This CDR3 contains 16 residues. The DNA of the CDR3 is TGCGCCAGCAGCCCTACCCTAGCGGGAGAAACCGGGGAGCTGTTTTTT. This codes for CASSPTLAGETGELFF. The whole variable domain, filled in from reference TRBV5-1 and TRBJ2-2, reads KAGVTQTPRYLIKTRGQQVTLSCSPISGHRSVSWYQQTPGQGLQFLFEYFSETQRNKGNFPGRFSGRQFSNSRSEMNVSTLELGDSALYLCASSPTLAGETGELFFGEGSRLTVL.

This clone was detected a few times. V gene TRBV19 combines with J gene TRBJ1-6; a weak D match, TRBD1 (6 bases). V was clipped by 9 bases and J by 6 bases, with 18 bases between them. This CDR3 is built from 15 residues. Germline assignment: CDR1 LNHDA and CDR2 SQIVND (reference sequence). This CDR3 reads CASSGQYPGNSPLHF. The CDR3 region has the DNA TGTGCCAGCAGTGGACAGTATCCTGGTAATTCACCCCTCCACTTT. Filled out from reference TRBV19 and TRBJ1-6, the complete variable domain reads DGGITQSPKYLFRKEGQNVTLSCEQNLNHDAMYWYRQDPGQGLRLIYYSQIVNDFQKGDIAEGYSVSREKKESFPLTVTSAQKNPTAFYLCASSGQYPGNSPLHFGNGTRLTVT.

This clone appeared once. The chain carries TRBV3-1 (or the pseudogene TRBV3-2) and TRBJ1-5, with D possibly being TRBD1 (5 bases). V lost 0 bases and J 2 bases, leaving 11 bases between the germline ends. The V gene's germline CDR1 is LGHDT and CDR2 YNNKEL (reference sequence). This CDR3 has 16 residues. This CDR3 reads CASSQDGGGGNQPQHF. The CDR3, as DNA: TGTGCCAGCAGCCAAGATGGGGGGGGTGGCAATCAGCCCCAGCATTTT.